This passage covers 26 T cell receptor beta chains from one sample sequenced in a study of molecular identifiers for immune sequencing clone quantification. TCRdb reprocessed the PCR reads with MiXCR, giving one entry per CDR3 protein. The table shows about 640,000 distinct CDR3 sequences, with around 20% occurring only once. The sample consisted of naive CD8+ T cells from blood, with Jurkat cell RNA spiked in. Subset noted: FACS-sorted CD8+CD4-CCR7+CD45RA+ naive T cells. Receptor source: a human donor in good health. Some libraries in this study had Jurkat cell RNA spiked in.

In this sample, this clonotype turned up many times. V is TRBV5-6 and J is TRBJ2-7; 8 bases are shared with TRBD1. V dropped 3 bases and J dropped 1; count of bases not matched to a gene: 6. The germline V gene has CDR1 SGHDT and CDR2 YYEEEE. This CDR3 has 15 residues. The CDR3, as DNA: TGTGCCAGCAGCTCCCGGGACAGGCCATCCTACGAGCAGTACTTC. Translation: CASSSRDRPSYEQYF.

With regard to this clonotype: Germline is not matched at one junction end, which may reflect a read error. Here the CDR3 DNA reads TGCGCCAGCAGCCCAGAAGGACTAGCGGGGGGTAATGAGCGGTTCTTC. Translating it yields CASSPEGLAGGNERFF. The chain combines TRBV4-1 with TRBJ2-1; TRBD2 aligns across 14 bases. This CDR3 is built from 16 residues. The germline V gene has CDR1 MGHRA and CDR2 YSYEKL.

Concerning this clonotype itself: A much larger clone sits a single nucleotide away, making a read error possible. Here the CDR3 reads CSVRRLEDMSTGELFF. CDR3 DNA: TGCAGCGTGCGGCGGTTGGAGGACATGAGCACCGGGGAGCTGTTTTTT. The chain uses TRBV29-1 and TRBJ2-2, with D perhaps given as TRBD1 or TRBD2 (5 bases each). The CDR3 loop spans 16 amino acids. V was shortened by 6 bases and J by 4 bases, with 21 bases between the two germline ends. CDR1 SQVTM and CDR2 ANQGSEA come from the germline V gene.

This clonotype has only a few counts. A clone one base away is much larger, so this may be a read error. The chain couples TRBV14 to TRBJ2-4, with D perhaps assigned TRBD1 or TRBD2 (6 bases each). CDR3 length: 18 residues. The germline gives CDR1 SGHDN, CDR2 FVKESK. CDR3 sequence: CASSQDLPGARAKNIQHF. Written as DNA, the CDR3 is TGTGCCAGCAGCCAAGATCTCCCGGGGGCGCGAGCCAAAAACATTCAGCACTTC.

About this clonotype itself: Its ends do not fully match the called genes, so a read error is possible. V and J are TRBV5-1 and TRBJ2-7; D is tentatively TRBD1 or TRBD2 (5 bases each). In germline, CDR1 is SGHRS, CDR2 YFSETQ. The CDR3 extends over 12 amino acids. CDR3 sequence reads: CASSWDGYEPYF. Here the CDR3 DNA reads TGCGCCAGCAGCTGGGACGGCTACGAGCCGTACTTC.

The rearrangement joins TRBV7-9 to TRBJ2-7; 9 bases agree with TRBD1. The CDR3 totals 18 residues. From germline, CDR1 is SEHNR and CDR2 FQNEAQ (reference sequence). V trimming: 1 base; J trimming: 5 bases; junction bases outside the gene matches: 15. The CDR3 DNA is TGTGCCAGCAGCTTAGTACCGGGCCCCACAGGGGGCTACGACGAGCAGTACTTC. Amino acid sequence: CASSLVPGPTGGYDEQYF.

This clonotype was recorded at least ten times. The chain employs TRBV4-3 and TRBJ2-7; no definite D call. Trimming cost V 1 base and J 5 bases, with 15 bases left between them. This CDR3 has 15 amino acids. Germline CDR1 and CDR2: LGHNA and YSLEER. CDR3 region: CASSQGSRSTDEQYF. The CDR3 coding sequence is TGCGCCAGCAGCCAAGGAAGTAGGTCAACTGACGAGCAGTACTTC.

This clonotype was detected ten times or more. The rearrangement joins TRBV3-1 to TRBJ2-3; the match to TRBD1 covers 8 bases. V lost 1 base, J lost 2 bases, and 5 bases stayed unmatched. The CDR3 totals 16 residues. Germline CDR1 reads LGHDT; CDR2 reads YNNKEL (reference sequence). The CDR3: CASSQGIRGLTDTQYF. CDR3 DNA: TGTGCCAGCAGCCAAGGGATCAGGGGGCTCACAGATACGCAGTATTTT.

Points on this clonotype: With a much larger clone just one base away, this may be a read error. V usage is TRBV4-1 and J usage is TRBJ1-1, with unresolved D. CDR1 is MGHRA, CDR2 YSYEKL, per germline. The CDR3 spans 11 residues. The CDR3 here is CANSQENEAFF. As DNA, the CDR3 is TGCGCCAACAGCCAAGAGAATGAAGCTTTCTTT.

This clonotype was seen a few times. This may be a read error, as it is one base from a much larger clone. This chain joins TRBV7-9 and TRBJ1-3; D is ambiguous. The CDR3 loop spans 15 amino acids. V was clipped by 2 bases and J by 11 bases, with 19 bases between them. Germline V gene lookup returns CDR1 SEHNR and CDR2 FQNEAQ (reference sequence). CDR3 nucleotides: TGTGCCAGCAGCTTAAGCCAGGAGGAGGTGTACGCCATATATTTT. This codes for CASSLSQEEVYAIYF.

This clonotype was seen many times. The chain recombines TRBV19 with TRBJ2-3; 9 bases map to TRBD2. Germline lookup yields CDR1 LNHDA and CDR2 SQIVND (reference sequence). Trimming cost V 3 bases and J 3 bases; bases outside gene matches: 4. The length of the CDR3 is 15 residues. The CDR3 is CASSIISGSTDTQYF. DNA of the CDR3: TGTGCCAGTAGTATTATTAGCGGGAGTACAGATACGCAGTATTTT.

Points on this clonotype: A clone one base away is much larger, so this may be a read error. This sequence joins TRBV20-1 and TRBJ2-7, with D perhaps TRBD2 (6 bases). Germline CDR1 DFQATT, CDR2 SNEGSKA (reference sequence). Trimming removed 5 bases from V and 6 bases from J, with 17 bases in between. CDR3 length: 13 amino acids. DNA of the CDR3: TGCAGTGCTCCCCGGGGAGGACTTCTCGAGCAGTACTTC. Translated, it gives CSAPRGGLLEQYF.

Many counts were recorded for this clonotype. V gene TRBV27 combines with J gene TRBJ2-7, with 9 bases lining up with TRBD1. V lost 4 bases to trimming and J lost 1 base; unmatched junction nucleotides: 5. The CDR3 is 15 amino acids. CDR1 MNHEY and CDR2 SMNVEV come from the germline V gene (reference sequence). Here the CDR3 reads CASSSGQGISYEQYF. CDR3 sequence (DNA): TGTGCCAGCAGTTCTGGACAGGGGATTTCCTACGAGCAGTACTTC.

In regard to this clonotype: A clone one base away is much larger, so this may be a read error. The rearrangement joins TRBV3-1 to TRBJ2-2; the D gene is possibly TRBD2 (6 bases). V gave up 4 bases and J gave up 8 bases, with 14 bases separating them. The CDR3 loop spans 14 amino acids. CDR1 and CDR2 (germline): LGHDT, YNNKEL (reference sequence). The CDR3 spells CASSPEASAGELFF. DNA of the CDR3: TGTGCCAGCAGCCCTGAGGCTAGCGCGGGGGAGCTGTTTTTT.

This clonotype was observed many times. The CDR3 spells CASSYLQSGWSEAFF. For the CDR3, the DNA is TGTGCCAGCAGCTACCTACAGTCGGGGTGGAGTGAAGCTTTCTTT. This chain joins TRBV7-9 and TRBJ1-1; D is undetermined. Trimming removed 4 bases from V and 7 bases from J, with 19 bases in between. This CDR3 is built from 15 residues. Germline V CDR1 and CDR2: SEHNR, FQNEAQ (reference sequence).

This chain joins TRBV6-2 or TRBV6-3 and TRBJ1-4; D may be TRBD1 (5 bases). The V gene's germline CDR1 is MNHEY and CDR2 SVGEGT. V dropped 5 bases and J dropped 8 bases, with 18 bases sitting between them. The CDR3 has 15 residues. The CDR3 sequence: CASSDTGTSWEKLFF. In nucleotides, the CDR3 is TGTGCCAGCAGTGATACCGGGACCTCTTGGGAAAAACTGTTTTTT.

In regard to this clonotype: Sequence at one end of the junction differs from germline and may be a read error. The chain is built from TRBV29-1 and TRBJ2-1; 7 bases line up with TRBD2. Looked up from germline, CDR1 is SQVTM and CDR2 is ANQGSEA. CDR3 length: 13 amino acids. The DNA for the CDR3 is TGCAGCGTTGTGATGGGAGGGCCGGATGATCAGTTCTTC. Translated: CSVVMGGPDDQFF.

This clonotype was seen ten or more times. The V gene is TRBV30, the J gene TRBJ2-3; no clear D gene. CDR1 is GTSNPN, CDR2 SVGIG, per germline (reference sequence). V lost 3 bases to trimming and J lost 0 bases, with 7 bases between them. This CDR3 region has 13 residues. Written as DNA, the CDR3 is TGTGCCTGGAGGGGTGAGAGCACAGATACGCAGTATTTT. It translates to CAWRGESTDTQYF.

This clonotype was detected many times. This chain connects TRBV7-9 to TRBJ2-7, with 9 bases lining up with TRBD2. The CDR3 covers 15 residues. J was trimmed by 7 bases and V by 0 bases; bases with no gene match: 7. Per the germline V gene, CDR1 is SEHNR and CDR2 is FQNEAQ (reference sequence). DNA of the CDR3: TGTGCCAGCAGCTTAGCGCGCCTAGCGGGGTGGGAGCAGTACTTC. Translated, it gives CASSLARLAGWEQYF. Filled out from reference TRBV7-9 and TRBJ2-7, the complete variable domain reads DTGVSQNPRHKITKRGQNVTFRCDPISEHNRLYWYRQTLGQGPEFLTYFQNEAQLEKSRLLSDRFSAERPKGSFSTLEIQRTEQGDSAMYLCASSLARLAGWEQYFGPGTRLTVT.

This clonotype came up many times. V and J are TRBV7-9 and TRBJ1-1; 7 bases agree with TRBD1. V lost 4 bases, J lost 10 bases, and 3 bases stayed unmatched. The CDR3 loop spans 11 amino acids. Germline V gene lookup returns CDR1 SEHNR and CDR2 FQNEAQ (reference sequence). The CDR3 loop is CASSSDRIAFF. CDR3 nucleotide sequence: TGTGCCAGCAGCTCGGACAGGATAGCTTTCTTT.

This clonotype was seen at least ten times. The chain employs TRBV4-3 and TRBJ2-5; maybe TRBD2 (6 bases). There are 13 residues in the CDR3. Germline values: CDR1 LGHNA, CDR2 YSLEER. V gave up 1 base and J gave up 7 bases, with 10 bases separating them. DNA of the CDR3: TGCGCCAGCAGCCAAGCGGCCGGGGGGACCCAGTACTTC. This codes for CASSQAAGGTQYF.

This rearrangement joins TRBV5-8 to TRBJ2-2; D unresolved. Germline CDR1 SGHTS, CDR2 YDEGEE. V shed 6 bases and J shed 4 bases, with 22 bases lying between them. The CDR3 spans 17 residues. The CDR3 here is CASTNTHRVVSTGELFF. As DNA, the CDR3 is TGTGCCAGCACCAACACTCACCGGGTAGTCTCCACCGGGGAGCTGTTTTTT.

This clonotype occurred once. Sequence at one end of the junction differs from germline and may be a read error. This rearrangement joins TRBV10-3 to TRBJ1-1, with D possibly TRBD1 on 5 matching bases. The germline gives CDR1 ENHRY, CDR2 SYGVKD. The CDR3 is 14 residues long. For the CDR3, the DNA is TGTGCCATCAGTGAGACGGGGGGAGCGACTGGAGCTTTCTTT. Protein: CAISETGGATGAFF.

The chain is built from TRBV19 and TRBJ2-2; tentatively, D is TRBD2 (6 bases). The length of the CDR3 is 13 residues. CDR1 and CDR2 from the germline V gene are LNHDA and SQIVND (reference sequence). Trimming cost V 8 bases and J 7 bases, with 14 bases left between them. This CDR3 is CASEMMGGGELFF. CDR3 DNA: TGTGCCAGTGAAATGATGGGGGGCGGGGAGCTGTTTTTT.

This clonotype was seen just once. A much larger clone is a single base away; this may be a read error. The chain recombines TRBV29-1 with TRBJ1-2, with D possibly being TRBD1 (6 bases). The CDR3 spans 16 residues. Germline CDR1 SQVTM, CDR2 ANQGSEA. The DNA of the CDR3 is TGCAGCGTTGAAGTGAATGGGGGGGCGACTAACTATGGCTACGCCTTC. This translates into CSVEVNGGATNYGYAF.

The table lists this clonotype with a few counts. The CDR3 is CASSFGDYSYNEQFF. The DNA for the CDR3 is TGTGCCAGCAGTTTCGGGGATTACTCCTACAATGAGCAGTTCTTC. V and J are TRBV12-3 or TRBV12-4 and TRBJ2-1, with a tentative D call TRBD2 (5 bases). This CDR3 contains 15 residues. Trimming removed 3 bases at V and 0 bases at J, with 9 bases between.